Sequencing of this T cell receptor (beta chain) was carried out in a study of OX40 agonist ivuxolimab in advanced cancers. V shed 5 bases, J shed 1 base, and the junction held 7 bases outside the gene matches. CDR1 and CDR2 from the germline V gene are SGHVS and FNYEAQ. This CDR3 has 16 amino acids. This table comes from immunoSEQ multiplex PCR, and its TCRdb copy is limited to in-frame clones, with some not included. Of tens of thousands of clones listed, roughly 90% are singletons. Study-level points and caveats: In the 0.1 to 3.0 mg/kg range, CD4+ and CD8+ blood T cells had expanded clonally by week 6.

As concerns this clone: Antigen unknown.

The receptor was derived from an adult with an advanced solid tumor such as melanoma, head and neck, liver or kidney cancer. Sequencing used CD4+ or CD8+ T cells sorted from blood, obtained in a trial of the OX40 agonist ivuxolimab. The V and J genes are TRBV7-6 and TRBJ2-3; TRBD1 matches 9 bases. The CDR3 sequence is CASSPDRGWGTDTQYF. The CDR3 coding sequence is TGTGCCAGCAGCCCAGACAGGGGGTGGGGCACAGATACGCAGTATTTT.